These T cell receptor beta chains were read from a single sample in a study of T cells after yellow fever vaccination. MiXCR, run by TCRdb on the 5' RACE reads, gives a single entry per CDR3 protein. The sample yields roughly 330,000 distinct CDR3 sequences, almost 4% seen once. Sequenced material: PBMCs, taken 5 days after the yellow fever booster vaccination. These receptors all stem from a man aged 18 to 29 who received the YFV17D yellow fever vaccine. CDR3s include the opening cysteine and the closing phenylalanine or tryptophan. D genes are given only for firm matches. Where a row states a size, it is once, few, many or the class of an expanded clone; other rows omit it.

j_gene: TRBJ2-5
abundance: NA
d_gene: NA
v_gene: TRBV4-1
CDR3nt: TGCGCCAGCAGCCAAGCGCCCGGCCTCGGAGAGACCCAGTACTTC
CDR3aa: CASSQAPGLGETQYF

j_gene: TRBJ2-1
abundance: few
d_gene: TRBD1
v_gene: TRBV20-1
CDR3nt: TGCAGGGGACAGGGGGGAAATGAGCAGTTCTTC
CDR3aa: CRGQGGNEQFF

j_gene: TRBJ2-3
abundance: NA
d_gene: NA
v_gene: TRBV7-2
CDR3nt: TGTGCCAGCAGCTTAGAAGGGCAGCGGGTCACAGATACGCAGTATTTT
CDR3aa: CASSLEGQRVTDTQYF

j_gene: TRBJ2-5
abundance: NA
d_gene: TRBD2
v_gene: TRBV15
CDR3nt: TGTGCCACCAGCAGAGATGGGCGGGGGGCCCAGTACTTC
CDR3aa: CATSRDGRGAQYF

j_gene: TRBJ2-4
abundance: NA
d_gene: NA
v_gene: TRBV7-9
CDR3nt: TGTGCCAGCAGCTTAGGGGAGCTAGCCAAAAACGTTCAGTACTTC
CDR3aa: CASSLGELAKNVQYF

j_gene: TRBJ1-2
abundance: many
d_gene: NA
v_gene: TRBV27
CDR3nt: TGTGCCAGCCAGAAGTCCAGCAACTCCATTCACTATGGCTACACCTTC
CDR3aa: CASQKSSNSIHYGYTF

j_gene: TRBJ2-6
abundance: few
d_gene: NA
v_gene: TRBV25-1
CDR3nt: TGTGCCAGCAGCGGACGGACCATTAGCTCTGGGGCCAACGTCCTGACTTTC
CDR3aa: CASSGRTISSGANVLTF

j_gene: TRBJ2-5
abundance: NA
d_gene: NA
v_gene: TRBV3-1
CDR3nt: TGTGCCAGCAGTTTTTTGGGGACCCAGTACTTC
CDR3aa: CASSFLGTQYF

j_gene: TRBJ2-3
abundance: many
d_gene: TRBD1
v_gene: TRBV6-1
CDR3nt: TGTGCCAGCAGGACAGGGTTGGGGGACACAGATACGCAGTATTTT
CDR3aa: CASRTGLGDTDTQYF

j_gene: TRBJ2-5
abundance: many
d_gene: TRBD2
v_gene: TRBV7-2
CDR3nt: TGTGCCAGCAGCATTTGGACTAGCGGGTTACGGACCCAGTACTTC
CDR3aa: CASSIWTSGLRTQYF

j_gene: TRBJ2-2
abundance: few
d_gene: NA
v_gene: TRBV6-2/TRBV6-3
CDR3nt: TGTGCCAGCAGACGCATGATCACCGGGGAGCTGTTTTTT
CDR3aa: CASRRMITGELFF

j_gene: TRBJ2-1
abundance: few
d_gene: TRBD2
v_gene: TRBV9
CDR3nt: TGTGCCAGCAGCGTAGCTACCGATGAGGCTAGCGGGGGGGCGGGGAATGAGCAGTTCTTC
CDR3aa: CASSVATDEASGGAGNEQFF

j_gene: TRBJ2-3
abundance: NA
d_gene: NA
v_gene: TRBV20-1
CDR3nt: TGCAGTGCTAGGTACGGCGGGCGGAGCACAGATACGCAGTATTTT
CDR3aa: CSARYGGRSTDTQYF

j_gene: TRBJ2-2
abundance: few
d_gene: NA
v_gene: TRBV28
CDR3nt: TGTGCCAGCAGTATCCAAACCCTGAACACCGGGGAGCTGTTTTTT
CDR3aa: CASSIQTLNTGELFF

j_gene: TRBJ1-2
abundance: few
d_gene: NA
v_gene: TRBV7-2
CDR3nt: TGTGCCAGCAGCTTAGCGCAAGCTAACTATGGCTACACCTTC
CDR3aa: CASSLAQANYGYTF

j_gene: TRBJ2-1
abundance: few
d_gene: TRBD2
v_gene: TRBV12-3/TRBV12-4
CDR3nt: TGTGCCAGCAGCCTCGGACTAGCGGGGGCCCACAATGAGCAGTTCTTC
CDR3aa: CASSLGLAGAHNEQFF

j_gene: TRBJ1-4
abundance: many
d_gene: TRBD1
v_gene: TRBV5-1
CDR3nt: TGCGCCAGCAGCCCGGGCAGGGGGAATGAAAAACTGTTTTTT
CDR3aa: CASSPGRGNEKLFF

j_gene: TRBJ1-4
abundance: NA
d_gene: NA
v_gene: TRBV28
CDR3nt: TGTGCCAGCAGGCCCTCGGTACGAGCGGAAAAACTGTTTTTT
CDR3aa: CASRPSVRAEKLFF

j_gene: TRBJ2-2
abundance: many
d_gene: TRBD1
v_gene: TRBV4-2
CDR3nt: TGTGCCAGCAGCCATGTCGGGACAGCCAACACCGGGGAGCTGTTTTTT
CDR3aa: CASSHVGTANTGELFF

j_gene: TRBJ2-1
abundance: few
d_gene: NA
v_gene: TRBV4-1
CDR3nt: TGCGCCAGCGGTCGGGACGAGTTATTCCATGAGCAGTTCTTC
CDR3aa: CASGRDELFHEQFF

j_gene: TRBJ2-3
abundance: NA
d_gene: TRBD2
v_gene: TRBV4-3
CDR3nt: TGCGCCAGCAGCCAACGTAGCGGGGGGGCCGCAGATACGCAGTATTTT
CDR3aa: CASSQRSGGAADTQYF

j_gene: TRBJ2-3
abundance: NA
d_gene: NA
v_gene: TRBV11-3
CDR3nt: TGTGCCAGCAGCTGGAGAGGCACAGATACGCAGTATTTT
CDR3aa: CASSWRGTDTQYF

j_gene: TRBJ1-1
abundance: NA
d_gene: NA
v_gene: TRBV6-2/TRBV6-3
CDR3nt: TGTGCCAGCAGTTACCCAGGGGACCCGAACACTGAAGCTTTCTTT
CDR3aa: CASSYPGDPNTEAFF

j_gene: TRBJ1-4
abundance: few
d_gene: NA
v_gene: TRBV5-1
CDR3nt: TGCGCCAGCAGCGGTGGCTACAGCCTTCACACGGAAAAACTGTTTTTT
CDR3aa: CASSGGYSLHTEKLFF

j_gene: TRBJ1-5
abundance: few
d_gene: NA
v_gene: TRBV30
CDR3nt: TGTGCCTGGAGTTCTATTGGAATAGTCAATCAGCCCCAGCATTTT
CDR3aa: CAWSSIGIVNQPQHF

j_gene: TRBJ2-5
abundance: NA
d_gene: TRBD2
v_gene: TRBV29-1
CDR3nt: TGCAGCGTCATAATAGCGGGGGGTCAGACCCAGTACTTC
CDR3aa: CSVIIAGGQTQYF

j_gene: TRBJ1-1
abundance: NA
d_gene: NA
v_gene: TRBV6-5
CDR3nt: TGTGCCAGCAGTTACGGTTGGGGGGAGCAAGCTTTCTTT
CDR3aa: CASSYGWGEQAFF

j_gene: TRBJ2-7
abundance: few
d_gene: NA
v_gene: TRBV12-3/TRBV12-4
CDR3nt: TGTGCCAGCAGTTACGTTTATCCAGGTTCCGAGCAGTACTTC
CDR3aa: CASSYVYPGSEQYF

j_gene: TRBJ2-3
abundance: few
d_gene: NA
v_gene: TRBV20-1
CDR3nt: TGCACTCCCGCCGGGGGGCCTCATGATACGCAGTATTTT
CDR3aa: CTPAGGPHDTQYF

j_gene: TRBJ1-5
abundance: few
d_gene: NA
v_gene: TRBV4-3
CDR3nt: TGCGCCAGCAGCCAGGGGGTACATCAGCCCCAGCATTTT
CDR3aa: CASSQGVHQPQHF

j_gene: TRBJ2-2
abundance: many
d_gene: TRBD2
v_gene: TRBV4-1
CDR3nt: TGCGCCAGCAGCTATGCGGGGGCGAACACCGGGGAGCTGTTTTTT
CDR3aa: CASSYAGANTGELFF

j_gene: TRBJ1-3
abundance: few
d_gene: TRBD1
v_gene: TRBV7-9
CDR3nt: TGTGCCAGCAGCTCGACAGGGTTCTCTGGAAACACCATATATTTT
CDR3aa: CASSSTGFSGNTIYF

j_gene: TRBJ1-1
abundance: many
d_gene: TRBD1
v_gene: TRBV12-3/TRBV12-4
CDR3nt: TGTGCCAGCAGTTCACGCAGGGGGCGTGAGACTGAAGCTTTCTTT
CDR3aa: CASSSRRGRETEAFF

j_gene: TRBJ2-5
abundance: NA
d_gene: NA
v_gene: TRBV7-2
CDR3nt: TGTGCCAGCAGCCGTGATACGGGACGGGGAGAGACCCAGTACTTC
CDR3aa: CASSRDTGRGETQYF

j_gene: TRBJ2-5
abundance: NA
d_gene: NA
v_gene: TRBV5-1
CDR3nt: TGCGCCAGCAGACTGGTCGGGGACCAAGAGACCCAGTACTTC
CDR3aa: CASRLVGDQETQYF

j_gene: TRBJ1-6
abundance: many
d_gene: NA
v_gene: TRBV7-9
CDR3nt: TGTGCCAGCAGCTCGGACCCTTCACCCCTCCACTTT
CDR3aa: CASSSDPSPLHF

j_gene: TRBJ2-6
abundance: NA
d_gene: NA
v_gene: TRBV18
CDR3nt: TGTGCCAGCTCACTCACAGCGGCGGGGGCCAACGTCCTGACTTTC
CDR3aa: CASSLTAAGANVLTF

j_gene: TRBJ2-7
abundance: few
d_gene: NA
v_gene: TRBV2
CDR3nt: TGTGCCAGCAGTTGGAGGGCCGAGCAGTACTTC
CDR3aa: CASSWRAEQYF

j_gene: TRBJ1-2
abundance: NA
d_gene: NA
v_gene: TRBV5-1
CDR3nt: TGCGCCAGCAGCTTGCTACCGGGACAACATAACTATGGCTACACCTTC
CDR3aa: CASSLLPGQHNYGYTF

j_gene: TRBJ2-3
abundance: few
d_gene: TRBD1
v_gene: TRBV5-1
CDR3nt: TGCGCCAGCAGCCTGGGACAGTCCTCTAGCACAGATACGCAGTATTTT
CDR3aa: CASSLGQSSSTDTQYF

j_gene: TRBJ1-4
abundance: few
d_gene: NA
v_gene: TRBV5-1
CDR3nt: TGCGCCAGCAGCTTGAAGAGGGATGAAAAACTGTTTTTT
CDR3aa: CASSLKRDEKLFF

j_gene: TRBJ2-2
abundance: many
d_gene: TRBD2
v_gene: TRBV20-1
CDR3nt: TGCAGTGCTAGAGAGCGGGGGGCGAACACCGGGGGGCTGTTTTTT
CDR3aa: CSARERGANTGGLFF

j_gene: TRBJ1-1
abundance: few
d_gene: TRBD1
v_gene: TRBV6-5
CDR3nt: TGTGCCAGCAGCCGGACAGGCAGGAAGAACACTGAAGCTTTCTTT
CDR3aa: CASSRTGRKNTEAFF

j_gene: TRBJ2-7
abundance: NA
d_gene: NA
v_gene: TRBV5-5
CDR3nt: TGTGCCAGCAGCTTGTCGGGTGTTTCTTACGAGCAGTACTTC
CDR3aa: CASSLSGVSYEQYF

j_gene: TRBJ1-1
abundance: many
d_gene: TRBD1
v_gene: TRBV20-1
CDR3nt: TGCAGTGCTATTAACAGGGGGTTTGAGTCGGGCACTGAAGCTTTCTTT
CDR3aa: CSAINRGFESGTEAFF

j_gene: TRBJ2-7
abundance: NA
d_gene: TRBD1
v_gene: TRBV30
CDR3nt: TGTGCCTCGGTTCGGGGACAGGGAGTCTACGATCAGTACTTC
CDR3aa: CASVRGQGVYDQYF

j_gene: TRBJ1-2
abundance: NA
d_gene: NA
v_gene: TRBV5-4
CDR3nt: TGTGCCAGCTTCCGAGCGCGGGACATGCCCCAAAGCTACACCTTC
CDR3aa: CASFRARDMPQSYTF

j_gene: TRBJ2-1
abundance: few
d_gene: NA
v_gene: TRBV6-2/TRBV6-3
CDR3nt: TGTGCCAGCAGTTACCCCGCAGATGCGCAGTTCTTC
CDR3aa: CASSYPADAQFF

j_gene: TRBJ1-1
abundance: few
d_gene: NA
v_gene: TRBV12-3/TRBV12-4
CDR3nt: TGTGCCAGCTACACTACGGGGGTAGCTGAAGCTTTCTTT
CDR3aa: CASYTTGVAEAFF

j_gene: TRBJ2-7
abundance: few
d_gene: NA
v_gene: TRBV30
CDR3nt: TGTGCCTGGATTTCGGGGCAAGTTTTCTTC
CDR3aa: CAWISGQVFF

j_gene: TRBJ2-5
abundance: many
d_gene: NA
v_gene: TRBV6-5
CDR3nt: TGTGCCAGCAGAACGGACCAGGGGGAGACCCAGTACTTC
CDR3aa: CASRTDQGETQYF

j_gene: TRBJ1-2
abundance: many
d_gene: NA
v_gene: TRBV5-1
CDR3nt: TGCGCCAGCAGCCCGCGGACAGAACCGGATGGCTACACCTTC
CDR3aa: CASSPRTEPDGYTF

j_gene: TRBJ1-6
abundance: many
d_gene: TRBD1
v_gene: TRBV5-1
CDR3nt: TGCGCCAGCAGCTTGGACCTGCGACAGGGAACACCCCTCCACTTT
CDR3aa: CASSLDLRQGTPLHF

j_gene: TRBJ2-2
abundance: NA
d_gene: TRBD2
v_gene: TRBV7-3
CDR3nt: TGTGCCAGCAGCTTAACCTCACTAGCGGGGGGAACCGGGGAGCTGTTTTTT
CDR3aa: CASSLTSLAGGTGELFF

j_gene: TRBJ1-6
abundance: few
d_gene: NA
v_gene: TRBV5-1
CDR3nt: TGCGCCAGCAGCTCCACAATATCCCCACGGGCATCACCCCTCCACTTT
CDR3aa: CASSSTISPRASPLHF

j_gene: TRBJ2-5
abundance: few
d_gene: TRBD2
v_gene: TRBV20-1
CDR3nt: TGCAGTGCTAACGGACTAGCGGGTTTAGGGACCCAGTACTTC
CDR3aa: CSANGLAGLGTQYF

j_gene: TRBJ2-1
abundance: NA
d_gene: TRBD1
v_gene: TRBV20-1
CDR3nt: TGCAGTGCCAGACGGGACAGGGATTACAATGAGCAGTTCTTC
CDR3aa: CSARRDRDYNEQFF